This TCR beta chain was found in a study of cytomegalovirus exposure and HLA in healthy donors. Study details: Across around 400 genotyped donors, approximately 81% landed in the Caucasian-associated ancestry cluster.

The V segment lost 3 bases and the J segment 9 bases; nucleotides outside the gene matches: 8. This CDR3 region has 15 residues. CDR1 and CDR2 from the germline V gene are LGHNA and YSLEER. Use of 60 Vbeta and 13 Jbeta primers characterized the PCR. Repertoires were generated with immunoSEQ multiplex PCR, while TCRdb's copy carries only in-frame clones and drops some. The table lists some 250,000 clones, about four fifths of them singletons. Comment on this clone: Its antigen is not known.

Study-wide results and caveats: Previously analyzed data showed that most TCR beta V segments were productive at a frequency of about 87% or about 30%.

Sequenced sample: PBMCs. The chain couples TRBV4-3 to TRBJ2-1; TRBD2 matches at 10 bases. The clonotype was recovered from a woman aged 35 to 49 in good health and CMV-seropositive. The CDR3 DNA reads TGCGCCAGCAGCCATGACCTATTAGCGGGGGGTGAGCAGTTCTTC. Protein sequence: CASSHDLLAGGEQFF.